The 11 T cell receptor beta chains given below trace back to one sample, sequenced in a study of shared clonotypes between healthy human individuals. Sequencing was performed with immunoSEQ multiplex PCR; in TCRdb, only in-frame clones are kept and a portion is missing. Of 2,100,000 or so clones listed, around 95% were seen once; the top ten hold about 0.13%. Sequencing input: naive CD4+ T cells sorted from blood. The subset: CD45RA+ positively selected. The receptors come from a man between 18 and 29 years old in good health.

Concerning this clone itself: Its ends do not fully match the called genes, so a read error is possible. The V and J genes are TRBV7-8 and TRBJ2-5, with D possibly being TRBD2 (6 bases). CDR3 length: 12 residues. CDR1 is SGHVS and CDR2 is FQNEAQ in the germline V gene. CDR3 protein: CASSRRLESQYF. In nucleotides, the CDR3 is TGTGCCAGCAGCCGGCGACTAGAGTCCCAGTACTTC.

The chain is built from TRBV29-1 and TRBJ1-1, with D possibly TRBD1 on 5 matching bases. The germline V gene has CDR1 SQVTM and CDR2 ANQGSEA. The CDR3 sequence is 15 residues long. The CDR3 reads CNAQRGSLPNTEAFF. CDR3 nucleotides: TGCAACGCGCAGAGGGGATCCCTACCGAACACTGAAGCTTTCTTT.

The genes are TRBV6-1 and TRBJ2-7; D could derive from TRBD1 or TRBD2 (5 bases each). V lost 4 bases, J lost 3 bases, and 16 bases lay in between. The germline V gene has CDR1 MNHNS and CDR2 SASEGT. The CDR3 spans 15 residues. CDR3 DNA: TGTGCCAGCAGTGGAACTAGAACAGGTGACTACGAGCAGTACTTC. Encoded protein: CASSGTRTGDYEQYF.

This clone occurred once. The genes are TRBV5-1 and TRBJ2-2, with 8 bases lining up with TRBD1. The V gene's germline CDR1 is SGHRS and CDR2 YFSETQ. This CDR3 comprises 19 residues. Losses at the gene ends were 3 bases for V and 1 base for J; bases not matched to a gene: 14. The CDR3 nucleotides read TGCGCCAGCAGCTCCGGACAGGGTTCAGCGGTTAGGAACACCGGGGAGCTGTTTTTT. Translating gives CASSSGQGSAVRNTGELFF.

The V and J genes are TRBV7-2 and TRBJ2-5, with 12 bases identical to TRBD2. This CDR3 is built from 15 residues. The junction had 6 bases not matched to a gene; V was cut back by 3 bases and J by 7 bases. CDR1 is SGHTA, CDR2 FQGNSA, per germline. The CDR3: CASSLSSGRAPTQYF. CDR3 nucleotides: TGTGCCAGCAGCTTGTCTAGCGGGAGGGCCCCGACCCAGTACTTC.

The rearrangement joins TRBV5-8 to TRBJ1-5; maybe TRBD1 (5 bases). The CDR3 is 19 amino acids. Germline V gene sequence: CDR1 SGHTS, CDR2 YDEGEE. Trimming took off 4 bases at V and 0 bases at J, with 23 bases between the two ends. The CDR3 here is CASSMVPDSLPYSNQPQHF. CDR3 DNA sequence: TGTGCCAGCAGCATGGTGCCTGACAGCCTGCCTTATAGCAATCAGCCCCAGCATTTT.

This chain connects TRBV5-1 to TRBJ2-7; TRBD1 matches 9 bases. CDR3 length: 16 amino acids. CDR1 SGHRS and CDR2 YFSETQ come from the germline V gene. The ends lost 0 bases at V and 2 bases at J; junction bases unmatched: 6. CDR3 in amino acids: CASSLDGTGRTYEQYF. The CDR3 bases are TGCGCCAGCAGCTTGGATGGGACAGGGAGGACCTACGAGCAGTACTTC.

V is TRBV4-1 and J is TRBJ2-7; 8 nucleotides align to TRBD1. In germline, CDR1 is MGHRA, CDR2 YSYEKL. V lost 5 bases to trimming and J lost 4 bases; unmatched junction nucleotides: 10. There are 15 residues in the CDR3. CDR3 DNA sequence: TGCGCCAGCAGCGTAGCCGGGACAGGAGTATACGAGCAGTACTTC. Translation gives CASSVAGTGVYEQYF.

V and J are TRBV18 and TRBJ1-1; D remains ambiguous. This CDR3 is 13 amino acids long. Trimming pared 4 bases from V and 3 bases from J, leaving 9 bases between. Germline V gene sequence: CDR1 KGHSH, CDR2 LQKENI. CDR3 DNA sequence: TGTGCCAGCTCACGGGAAAGGGACACTGAAGCTTTCTTT. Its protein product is CASSRERDTEAFF.

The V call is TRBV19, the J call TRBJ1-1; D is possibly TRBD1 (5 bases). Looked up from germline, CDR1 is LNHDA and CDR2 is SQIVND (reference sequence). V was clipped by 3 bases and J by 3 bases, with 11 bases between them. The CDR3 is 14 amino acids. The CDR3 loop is CASSMGGDYTEAFF. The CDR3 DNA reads TGTGCCAGTAGTATGGGAGGGGATTACACTGAAGCTTTCTTT.

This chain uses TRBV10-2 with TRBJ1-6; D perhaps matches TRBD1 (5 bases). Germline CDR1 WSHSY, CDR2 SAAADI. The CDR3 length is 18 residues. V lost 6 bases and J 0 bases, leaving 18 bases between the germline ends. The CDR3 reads CASSNAGTPGSYNSPLHF. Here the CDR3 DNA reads TGCGCCAGCAGCAACGCCGGGACTCCAGGCTCCTATAATTCACCCCTCCACTTT.